This T cell receptor (beta chain) was observed in a study of early T cells in non-severe SARS-CoV-2 infection (dated by TCRdb to about 2021). For context, the study as a whole: Bulk RNA from unsorted whole blood was used for TCR sequencing, so alpha and beta chains could not be paired. The study at large found these results: Matching against VDJdb was skewed toward anti-spike CD8 responses, likely underestimated virus-specific expansions, and missed private and CD4 specificities.

This clonotype was recorded many times. Its specific antigen is unknown. No quality values exist for individual bases; no much larger clone is one base distant. This was a case-control study nested in a cohort of healthcare workers in London, UK, who had nasopharyngeal swab PCR tests and blood samples taken every week. Healthcare workers were enrolled in the week of the UK lockdown, from 23 to 31 March 2020, and were followed every week for up to roughly 16 weeks. Library generation was performed with 5' RACE. The sequencing machine was a NextSeq 500. To correct for sequencing error and PCR bias, the TCR library protocol tagged individual cDNA molecules with unique molecular identifiers. Sequencing covered both TCR alpha and beta chains, and within each sample the abundances of alpha and beta sequences were tightly co-correlated. From the authors' description of their analysis: V gene, J gene and CDR3 annotation of TCR sequences was performed with Decombinator V4. Expanded TCRs were defined as changing significantly between any two time points under a Poisson model with p below 0.0001. TCR abundances were normalised to the total number of TCRs sequenced per sample and expressed as counts per million. MAIT TCRs were defined by TRAV1-2 paired with TRAJ12, TRAJ20 or TRAJ33, and iNKT TCRs by TRAV10 paired with TRAJ18. VDJdb, accessed 1 November 2021, was searched for CMV, EBV and SARS-CoV-2 annotated TCRs, excluding TCRs annotated for multiple antigens. The public reads were reprocessed in TCRdb via fastp at Q25 and MiXCR, keeping in-frame beta chains. Each CDR3 protein gets just one entry, which takes the most common genes and DNA from the rows behind it. What appears here as the V and J calls and clone size reflects TCRdb's work, not the paper's. The sample contains some 80,000 distinct CDR3 sequences, roughly 12% of them found a single time. Around 3.7% of the sample goes to the ten largest clones.

From the germline V gene (reference sequence), CDR1 is SGHKS and CDR2 is YYEKEE. The CDR3 runs 14 amino acids, cysteine and phenylalanine included. CDR3 DNA only is kept here, 42 bases in frame from base 1. The V end gives up 4 bases and the J end 2 bases, leaving 5 bases in the junction not matched to a gene. The chain is encoded by TRBV5-5 joined to TRBJ1-1; the junction holds 7 bases that match TRBD1. This TCR came from an adult who was a healthcare worker with PCR-confirmed SARS-CoV-2 infection or an uninfected control (not recorded which). The sample taken for sequencing was whole blood. The DNA sequence reads TGTGCCAGCAGCCTTTGGACAGGCAACACTGAAGCTTTCTTT. It translates to CASSLWTGNTEAFF. Full variable domain (CDR3 extended with the reference TRBV5-5 and TRBJ1-1 proteins): DAGVTQSPTHLIKTRGQQVTLRCSPISGHKSVSWYQQVLGQGPQFIFQYYEKEERGRGNFPDRFSARQFPNYSSELNVNALLLGDSALYLCASSLWTGNTEAFFGQGTRLTVV.